Below, 25 T cell receptor beta chains from the same sample are listed, as sequenced in a study of blood T cell repertoires in COVID-19. Profiling relied on immunoSEQ multiplex PCR, and the TCRdb table lists in-frame clones only, not all of them. The table records about 90,000 clones, 70% to 90% of them present only once. Sequenced input: peripheral blood. Receptors originate from a man between 60 and 75 years old with acute or convalescent COVID-19.

The V and J genes are TRBV3-1 (or the pseudogene TRBV3-2) and TRBJ2-1, with no clear D. Germline V lookup: CDR1 LGHDT, CDR2 YNNKEL (reference sequence). The CDR3 consists of 12 residues. The V end was cut by 4 bases, the J end by 6 bases, with 7 bases between. The CDR3 is CASSRGGNEQFF. DNA for the CDR3: TGTGCCAGCAGCCGTGGCGGCAATGAGCAGTTCTTC.

Turning to this clone: The sample holds other DNA sequences that translate to the same CDR3. The gene calls are TRBV12-3 or TRBV12-4 and TRBJ1-5; no reliable D call. The CDR3 is 13 residues long. V was cut by 4 bases and J by 2 bases, with 6 bases left in between. In nucleotides, the CDR3 is TGTGCCAGCAGTTCCGGGGGCAATCAGCCCCAGCATTTT. This codes for CASSSGGNQPQHF.

The chain is built from TRBV28 and TRBJ2-1, with 8 bases identical to TRBD1. V shed 6 bases and J 4 bases; nucleotides not matched to a gene: 11. This CDR3 comprises 16 residues. CDR1 is MDHEN and CDR2 is SYDVKM in the germline V gene. The CDR3 reads CASSLGQGKFYNEQFF. Written as DNA, the CDR3 is TGTGCCAGCAGCCTAGGACAGGGTAAATTTTACAATGAGCAGTTCTTC.

The V call is TRBV5-1, the J call TRBJ2-2, with TRBD1 as a possible D gene (6 bases). The germline gives CDR1 SGHRS, CDR2 YFSETQ. Deletions cut 1 base from V and 4 bases from J, with 14 bases between. The CDR3 spans 16 residues. CDR3 amino acids: CASSLFTGSSTGELFF. The CDR3 coding sequence is TGCGCCAGCAGCTTGTTTACAGGGTCCTCCACCGGGGAGCTGTTTTTT.

The rearrangement links TRBV5-1 to TRBJ1-1, with D possibly matching TRBD1 (6 bases). The CDR3 covers 13 residues. Germline V gene lookup returns CDR1 SGHRS and CDR2 YFSETQ. Trimming shortened V by 3 bases and J by 5 bases, and 11 bases separated the two germline ends. The chain's CDR3 is CASSYGQRTEAFF. The CDR3 DNA reads TGCGCCAGCAGCTATGGACAGAGGACTGAAGCTTTCTTT.

This clone has a single count. The chain recombines TRBV6-5 with TRBJ2-7; the match to TRBD1 covers 10 bases. Trimming at V came to 7 bases and at J to 2 bases, leaving 8 bases not matched to a gene. CDR1 MNHEY and CDR2 SVGAGI come from the germline V gene. The CDR3 is made up of 15 amino acids. The CDR3 loop is CASTYTGTGAYEQYF. The CDR3 bases are TGTGCCAGCACCTACACCGGGACAGGGGCCTACGAGCAGTACTTC.

This chain links TRBV5-1 with TRBJ2-7, with TRBD1 matching over 7 bases. The V gene end was trimmed by 1 base and the J gene end by 3 bases; junction bases not matched to a gene: 4. CDR1 and CDR2 (germline): SGHRS, YFSETQ. The CDR3 loop spans 14 amino acids. This CDR3 reads CASSLRGQNYEQYF. In DNA form, the CDR3 reads TGCGCCAGCAGCTTGCGGGGACAGAACTACGAGCAGTACTTC. Complete variable domain (other parts from reference TRBV5-1 and TRBJ2-7): KAGVTQTPRYLIKTRGQQVTLSCSPISGHRSVSWYQQTPGQGLQFLFEYFSETQRNKGNFPGRFSGRQFSNSRSEMNVSTLELGDSALYLCASSLRGQNYEQYFGPGTRLTVT.

The J gene is TRBJ2-7, the V gene TRBV19; maybe TRBD1 (6 bases). The length of the CDR3 is 17 residues. V lost 9 bases, J lost 3 bases, and 27 bases lay in between. Per the germline V gene, CDR1 is LNHDA and CDR2 is SQIVND (reference sequence). This chain's CDR3 is CARTNQNRDKVNYEQYF. In DNA form, the CDR3 reads TGTGCCAGGACGAATCAAAACCGGGACAAGGTAAACTACGAGCAGTACTTC.

This CDR3 is CASSQAGYGYTF. CDR3 sequence (DNA): TGTGCCAGCAGCCAAGCCGGGTATGGCTACACCTTC. The gene calls are TRBV3-1 (or the pseudogene TRBV3-2) and TRBJ1-2; no definite D call. This CDR3 comprises 12 residues. Germline CDR1 reads LGHDT; CDR2 reads YNNKEL (reference sequence). V gave up 1 base and J gave up 5 bases, with 5 bases separating them.

CDR3 amino acids: CASADRKSGTQYF. The CDR3 DNA is TGTGCCAGTGCGGACAGAAAGTCCGGGACCCAGTACTTC. The rearrangement joins TRBV7-2 to TRBJ2-5; possibly TRBD1 for D (6 bases). Between the trimmed V and J ends, which lost 9 bases and 7 bases, there was a span of 18 bases. The CDR3 covers 13 residues. Germline CDR1 and CDR2: SGHTA and FQGNSA.

V usage is TRBV28 and J usage is TRBJ2-7, with 9 bases matching TRBD1. Germline CDR1 and CDR2: MDHEN and SYDVKM. With V trimmed by 5 bases and J by 4 bases, 9 bases remained unmatched. There are 15 residues in the CDR3. As DNA, the CDR3 is TGTGCCAGCAGTCCTAAGACAGGGGGAGGGTACGAGCAGTACTTC. Translated, it gives CASSPKTGGGYEQYF.

J is TRBJ1-6 and V is TRBV11-2; D unresolved. The CDR3 has 16 residues. Trimming pared 3 bases from V and 5 bases from J, leaving 14 bases between. Germline CDR1 reads SGHAT; CDR2 reads FQNNGV. Here the CDR3 DNA reads TGTGCCAGCAGCTTCCCAGGTTTTGGCGATAATTCACCCCTCCACTTT. Protein: CASSFPGFGDNSPLHF.

This clone came up once. The chain couples TRBV12-3 or TRBV12-4 to TRBJ1-2, with D hard to call. Trimming took 3 bases from V and 4 from J, leaving 6 bases between them. The CDR3 totals 12 residues. The CDR3 DNA reads TGTGCCAGCAGTTTTCGTTTCTATGGCTACACCTTC. It codes for CASSFRFYGYTF.

In its sample, this clone was seen once. V usage is TRBV18 and J usage is TRBJ1-1; 7 bases agree with TRBD1. The V segment lost 3 bases and the J segment 3 bases; nucleotides outside the gene matches: 7. This CDR3 region has 15 residues. Germline CDR1 KGHSH, CDR2 LQKENI. CDR3 residues: CASSPRQGLDTEAFF. The CDR3, as DNA: TGTGCCAGCTCACCGCGACAGGGATTGGACACTGAAGCTTTCTTT.

This chain joins TRBV5-4 and TRBJ2-1, with D perhaps matching TRBD2 (5 bases). The V and J ends lost 0 bases and 10 bases respectively, with 11 bases between them. Germline CDR1 and CDR2: SGHNT and YYREEE (reference sequence). This CDR3 region has 13 residues. CDR3 bases: TGTGCCAGCAGCTTGGTACAACGGGAAGAGCAGTTCTTC. It is translated as CASSLVQREEQFF. The variable domain in full, completed from reference TRBV5-4 and TRBJ2-1, reads ETGVTQSPTHLIKTRGQQVTLRCSSQSGHNTVSWYQQALGQGPQFIFQYYREEENGRGNFPPRFSGLQFPNYSSELNVNALELDDSALYLCASSLVQREEQFFGPGTRLTVL.

The chain couples TRBV5-1 to TRBJ1-1, with TRBD1 identical over 10 bases. J gave up 6 bases and V 4 bases, and 15 bases lay outside the gene matches. The length of the CDR3 is 17 residues. Germline CDR1 reads SGHRS; CDR2 reads YFSETQ. CDR3 nucleotides: TGCGCCAGCAGCCCGACAGGGGGCGTTCCCGCCGGGGCTGAAGCTTTCTTT. Amino acids: CASSPTGGVPAGAEAFF.

The V call is TRBV19, the J call TRBJ2-7; D possibly corresponds to TRBD1 (6 bases). Germline V gene data show CDR1 as LNHDA and CDR2 as SQIVND (reference sequence). Trimming shortened V by 4 bases and J by 3 bases, and 13 bases separated the two germline ends. The CDR3 length is 14 residues. The DNA for the CDR3 is TGTGCCAGTAGTAGAGCGACAGGACGCTACGAGCAGTACTTC. Translated, it gives CASSRATGRYEQYF.

This CDR3 is CASSPGQGDQPQHF. Here the CDR3 DNA reads TGTGCCAGCAGCCCGGGACAGGGCGATCAGCCCCAGCATTTT. The chain is built from TRBV5-8 and TRBJ1-5, with TRBD1 matching 9 bases. Germline V gene data show CDR1 as SGHTS and CDR2 as YDEGEE. Losses at the gene ends were 4 bases for V and 5 bases for J; bases not matched to a gene: 4. The CDR3 has 14 amino acids. The whole variable domain, remainder taken from reference TRBV5-8 and TRBJ1-5, is EAGVTQSPTHLIKTRGQQATLRCSPISGHTSVYWYQQALGLGLQFLLWYDEGEERNRGNFPPRFSGRQFPNYSSELNVNALELEDSALYLCASSPGQGDQPQHFGDGTRLSIL.

The chain uses TRBV28 and TRBJ2-3; no clear D. V dropped 3 bases and J dropped 9 bases, with 4 bases sitting between them. The CDR3 loop spans 10 amino acids. CDR1 is MDHEN and CDR2 is SYDVKM in the germline V gene. CDR3 residues: CASSFGTQYF. CDR3 in DNA: TGTGCCAGCAGTTTTGGCACGCAGTATTTT.

The genes are TRBV5-5 and TRBJ1-4; D is possibly TRBD1 (6 bases). The CDR3 has 16 amino acids. CDR1 SGHKS and CDR2 YYEKEE come from the germline V gene (reference sequence). V gave up 2 bases and J gave up 7 bases, with 18 bases separating them. The CDR3 loop reads CASSFSGGPRSEKLFF. CDR3 nucleotides: TGTGCCAGCAGCTTCTCCGGGGGGCCGAGGAGTGAAAAACTGTTTTTT.

This chain joins TRBV6-5 and TRBJ2-1, with TRBD2 matching 8 bases. CDR3 length: 14 residues. Trimming at V came to 0 bases and at J to 6 bases, leaving 1 base not matched to a gene. The germline V gene has CDR1 MNHEY and CDR2 SVGAGI. CDR3: CASSYSSGGNEQFF. Written as DNA, the CDR3 is TGTGCCAGCAGTTACTCGAGCGGGGGCAATGAGCAGTTCTTC.

The rearrangement uses TRBV18 and TRBJ2-3; 11 bases are a match to TRBD1. CDR1 and CDR2 from the germline V gene are KGHSH and LQKENI. This CDR3 contains 16 residues. V shed 3 bases and J 5 bases; nucleotides not matched to a gene: 7. The CDR3 DNA is TGTGCCAGCTCACCTGCAAGGGACAGGGGGAGAGATACGCAGTATTTT. It translates to CASSPARDRGRDTQYF.

This clone was counted a few times. The chain carries TRBV2 and TRBJ1-6, with 9 bases fitting TRBD1. J lost 7 bases, V lost 9 bases, and 7 bases had no gene match. The CDR3 totals 14 residues. CDR1 and CDR2 (germline): SNHLY, FYNNEI. The CDR3 DNA follows: TGTGCCAGAGGGCGGGACAGGGAAAATTCACCCCTCCACTTT. It yields the protein CARGRDRENSPLHF.

CDR3 in amino acids: CATSGAQGNSNQPQHF. The DNA for the CDR3 is TGTGCCACCAGTGGGGCACAGGGGAATAGCAATCAGCCCCAGCATTTT. The chain links TRBV24-1 to TRBJ1-5, with TRBD1 identical over 7 bases. J was trimmed by 0 bases and V by 5 bases; bases with no gene match: 6. Germline V gene data show CDR1 as KGHDR and CDR2 as SFDVKD. This CDR3 contains 16 residues.

This sequence joins TRBV29-1 and TRBJ2-3; D is possibly TRBD2 (5 bases). Germline-derived CDR1 and CDR2 are SQVTM and ANQGSEA. Trimming left V 4 bases short and J 0 bases short, with 8 bases between. The CDR3 runs to 13 residues. CDR3 region: CSVGLSSTDTQYF. CDR3 bases: TGCAGCGTTGGACTATCTAGCACAGATACGCAGTATTTT.